Given below is one TCR beta chain in context. No antigen is known for it. No clone much larger than this one lies a single base away; base qualities are absent. The sample belongs to a study of OX40 agonist ivuxolimab in advanced cancers. In the study overall: Ivuxolimab was a fully human IgG2 agonistic monoclonal antibody targeting the costimulatory receptor OX40 (CD134). A male proportion of around 80% and a mean age of about 60 years, ranging from roughly 23 to 79, were recorded for the dose-escalation cohort. Among the roughly 52 dose-escalation patients, around 19 had hepatocellular carcinoma, 15 or so melanoma, 9 renal cell carcinoma and 9 head and neck cancer. Three dose-escalation patients achieved partial responses, one with hepatocellular carcinoma and two with cutaneous melanoma. The purpose of peripheral TCRbeta sequencing was to test whether ivuxolimab changed TCR sequence diversity and led to clonal T-cell expansion. Intravenous ivuxolimab was administered to patients every 2 weeks at six dose levels: 0.01, 0.1, 0.3, 1.5, 3 and 10 mg/kg. The paper reports the monotherapy dose-escalation portion (N = 52 patients) of the phase I ivuxolimab trial. Prior anti-PD-1, anti-PD-L1 or anti-CTLA-4 therapy was permitted, and about two fifths of dose-escalation patients had received checkpoint inhibitors.

Patients with autoimmune disease history or receiving systemic immunosuppression were excluded from the trial. Peripheral blood for TCR sequencing was drawn from every dose cohort at baseline, at cycle 4 day 1 and at cycle 7 day 1. The samples were taken from a phase I, first-in-human, multicenter, open-label dose-escalation trial of ivuxolimab. Adults with locally advanced or metastatic melanoma, renal cell, hepatocellular, or head and neck squamous cell carcinoma were enrolled in the trial. Before TCR sequencing, CD4+ T cells and CD8+ T cells from peripheral blood were sorted into separate populations. Overall results and qualifications from the work: Low levels of normalized T-cell clonal expansion were also shown by some nonresponding patients. In partial responders in the 0.1-3.0 mg/kg groups, normalized peripheral clonal expansion was found to be among the lowest, especially among CD8+ T cells. Which antigens the clonally expanded peripheral T cells were specific for was not determined. At doses from 0.1 to 3.0 mg/kg, clonal expansion was seen in both CD4+ and CD8+ blood T cells between baseline and week 6. After ivuxolimab, expanded clones were on average more numerous among CD8+ T cells than among CD4+ T cells.

For sequencing of the TCRbeta CDR3 region, genomic DNA was extracted from the sorted cells. The immunoSEQ Assay was used for sequencing of TCRbeta CDR3 regions. This immuneACCESS table, as held by TCRdb, lists in-frame sequences with V and J called but not all clones. Of the missing ones, under half trace to an unresolved V gene in checked studies; the others have no known cause. The sample has roughly 56,000 clones on record, about 86% of them singletons. The ten largest clones add up to about 1% of the sample. Reading the germline V gene gives CDR1 SGHRS and CDR2 YFSETQ. The CDR3 numbers 11 residues from cysteine through phenylalanine. Only the CDR3 region is kept as DNA, spanning 33 bases read in frame from base 1. Deletion took 1 base off V and 5 bases off J, with a span of 4 bases between the germline ends.

Sequenced material: CD4+ or CD8+ T cells sorted from blood, taken in a trial of the OX40 agonist ivuxolimab. The sequence derives from an adult with an advanced solid tumor such as melanoma, head and neck, liver or kidney cancer. The sequence is built from TRBV5-1 and TRBJ2-7, with the D gene not clear enough to name. The sequence in DNA is TGCGCCAGCAGCTTGTGGAACGAGCAGTACTTC. Translated, it reads CASSLWNEQYF.